These 5 T cell receptor beta chains came from one sample sequenced in a study of Ad26.COV2.S vaccination and SARS-CoV-2 variants. Assay used: immunoSEQ multiplex PCR; TCRdb lists only in-frame clones, some missing. This table has hundreds of thousands of clones, 70% to 90% appearing once. Treatment noted: 19 received Ad26.COV2.S at low or high dose, single or two shots; about five received placebo; per-sample allocation not given. Samples analyzed were those drawn on day 63 after the first vaccine or placebo injection. The sample consisted of peripheral blood, taken in a trial of Ad26.COV2.S vaccine versus placebo. These receptors were collected from a person aged 18-65 years who received the Ad26.COV2.S COVID-19 vaccine or a placebo.

The chain couples TRBV5-1 to TRBJ2-5; D uncertain. Per germline, CDR1 SGHRS and CDR2 YFSETQ. CDR3 length: 13 residues. The V end was cut by 4 bases, the J end by 1 base, with 8 bases between. The CDR3 region is CASSPNGQETQYF. The CDR3, as DNA: TGCGCCAGCAGCCCGAATGGCCAAGAGACCCAGTACTTC.

The chain combines TRBV12-5 with TRBJ1-5; D call uncertain. The V and J ends lost 1 base and 2 bases respectively, with 3 bases between them. The CDR3 length is 13 residues. The germline CDR1 and CDR2 sequences are LGHNT and FRNRAP. The CDR3 sequence is CASGLEGNQPQHF. CDR3 DNA sequence: TGTGCTAGTGGTTTGGAGGGCAATCAGCCCCAGCATTTT. Full variable domain (outside the CDR3, taken from reference TRBV12-5 and TRBJ1-5): DARVTQTPRHKVTEMGQEVTMRCQPILGHNTVFWYRQTMMQGLELLAYFRNRAPLDDSGMPKDRFSAEMPDATLATLKIQPSEPRDSAVYFCASGLEGNQPQHFGDGTRLSIL.

This sequence joins TRBV7-2 and TRBJ2-1; TRBD2 might be the D (6 bases). Germline values: CDR1 SGHTA, CDR2 FQGNSA. CDR3 length equals 15 residues. Trimming cost V 1 base and J 5 bases, with 12 bases left between them. The CDR3 DNA is TGTGCCAGCAGCTTAGGCGGGACGTTGAACAATGAGCAGTTCTTC. Translation: CASSLGGTLNNEQFF.

The V call is TRBV5-1, the J call TRBJ1-1; D uncertain. The CDR3 is 14 residues long. The germline CDR1 and CDR2 sequences are SGHRS and YFSETQ. V was shortened by 0 bases and J by 5 bases, with 11 bases between the two germline ends. The CDR3 spells CASSLEGKRTEAFF. As DNA, the CDR3 is TGCGCCAGCAGCTTGGAAGGGAAGAGGACTGAAGCTTTCTTT.

This chain links TRBV7-8 with TRBJ1-5, with 8 bases matching TRBD1. V shed 2 bases and J 0 bases; nucleotides not matched to a gene: 12. CDR1 SGHVS and CDR2 FQNEAQ come from the germline V gene. CDR3 size: 19 residues. The chain's CDR3 is CASSLPPWTGQNSNQPQHF. CDR3 sequence (DNA): TGTGCCAGCAGCTTACCCCCCTGGACAGGGCAAAATAGCAATCAGCCCCAGCATTTT.